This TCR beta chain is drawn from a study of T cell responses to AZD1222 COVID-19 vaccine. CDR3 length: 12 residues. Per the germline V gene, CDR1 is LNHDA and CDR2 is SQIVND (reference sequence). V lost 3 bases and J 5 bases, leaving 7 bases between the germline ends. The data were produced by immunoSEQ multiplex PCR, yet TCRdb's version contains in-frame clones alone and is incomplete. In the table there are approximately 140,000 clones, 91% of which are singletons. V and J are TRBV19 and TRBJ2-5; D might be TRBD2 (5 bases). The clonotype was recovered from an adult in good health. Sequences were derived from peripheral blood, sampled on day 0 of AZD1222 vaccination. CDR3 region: CASSITGETQYF. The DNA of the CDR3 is TGTGCCAGTAGTATTACGGGGGAGACCCAGTACTTC.